Sequencing of this T cell receptor (beta chain) was carried out in a study of graft-versus-host responses after intestinal transplantation. Findings and limits, study-wide: Recipient marrow showed GvH clones, some seen first in ileum or blood.

Details on this clone: What it binds is not known.

The assay was immunoSEQ multiplex PCR, and TCRdb's table has in-frame clones only and misses some. The data contain tens of thousands of clones, 85% to 90% of them seen just once; the ten biggest clones take up around 0.35%. Trimming removed 5 bases from V and 1 base from J, with 19 bases in between. CDR1 is MNHEY and CDR2 is SMNVEV in the germline V gene (reference sequence). The CDR3 sequence is 17 residues long. The source is a human donor who received an intestinal transplant. The chain joins TRBV27 to TRBJ2-3; a possible D gene is TRBD1 (5 bases). Sequencing was performed on unstimulated CD4+ T cells sorted from spleen or lymph node cells, taken before intestinal transplant. CDR3 sequence reads: CASSPLWGSRGTDTQYF. The CDR3 DNA sequence: TGTGCCAGCAGTCCCCTCTGGGGCAGCAGGGGCACAGATACGCAGTATTTT.